The T cell receptor beta chain under discussion was sequenced for a study of cytomegalovirus exposure and HLA in healthy donors. Broader study findings: In vitro experiments confirmed that three CMV-associated chains were specific for CMV antigens.

As for this clone: Its antigen remains unidentified.

The primer mix had 60 Vbeta and 13 Jbeta primers. Repertoires were generated with immunoSEQ multiplex PCR, while TCRdb's copy carries only in-frame clones and drops some. The sample has approximately 190,000 clones, 80% seen once. The CDR3 contains 16 residues. The germline gives CDR1 SGHDT, CDR2 YYEEEE. V shed 2 bases and J 3 bases; nucleotides not matched to a gene: 7. Sequenced: PBMCs. V usage is TRBV5-6 and J usage is TRBJ1-1; 10 nucleotides align to TRBD1. The clonotype originates from a man aged 35 to 55 in good health and CMV-seropositive. The CDR3 protein is CASSLDRGRGDTEAFF. The DNA of the CDR3 is TGTGCCAGCAGCTTAGACAGGGGGCGAGGGGACACTGAAGCTTTCTTT.